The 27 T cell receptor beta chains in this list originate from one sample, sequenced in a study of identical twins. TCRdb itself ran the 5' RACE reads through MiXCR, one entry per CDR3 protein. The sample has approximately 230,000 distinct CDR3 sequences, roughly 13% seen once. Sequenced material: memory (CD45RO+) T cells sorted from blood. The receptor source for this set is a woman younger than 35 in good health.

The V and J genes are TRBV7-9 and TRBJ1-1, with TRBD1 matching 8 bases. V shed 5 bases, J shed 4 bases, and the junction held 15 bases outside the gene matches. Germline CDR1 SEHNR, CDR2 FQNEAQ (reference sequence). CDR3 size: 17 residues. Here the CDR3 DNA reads TGTGCCAGCAGCCCACGGGGGGCAGGGGGCCCAGTCACTGAAGCTTTCTTT. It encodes CASSPRGAGGPVTEAFF.

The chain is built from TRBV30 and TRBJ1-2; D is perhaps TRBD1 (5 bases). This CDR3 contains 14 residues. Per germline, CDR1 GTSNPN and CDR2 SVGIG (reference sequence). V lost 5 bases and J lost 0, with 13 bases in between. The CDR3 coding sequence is TGTGCCTGGGCTAGGGACGGAACTAACTATGGCTACACCTTC. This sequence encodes CAWARDGTNYGYTF.

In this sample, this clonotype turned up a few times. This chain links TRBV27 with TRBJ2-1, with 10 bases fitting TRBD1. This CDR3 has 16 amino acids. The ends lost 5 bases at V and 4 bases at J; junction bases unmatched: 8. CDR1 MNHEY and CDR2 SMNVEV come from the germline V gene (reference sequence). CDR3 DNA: TGTGCCAGCAGTCCTACCGGGACAGGGGTATACAATGAGCAGTTCTTC. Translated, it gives CASSPTGTGVYNEQFF.

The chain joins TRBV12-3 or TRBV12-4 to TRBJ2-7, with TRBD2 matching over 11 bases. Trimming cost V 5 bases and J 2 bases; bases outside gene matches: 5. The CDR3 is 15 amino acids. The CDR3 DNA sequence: TGTGCCAGCAGTCCTAGCGGGAGGATAACCTACGAGCAGTACTTC. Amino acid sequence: CASSPSGRITYEQYF.

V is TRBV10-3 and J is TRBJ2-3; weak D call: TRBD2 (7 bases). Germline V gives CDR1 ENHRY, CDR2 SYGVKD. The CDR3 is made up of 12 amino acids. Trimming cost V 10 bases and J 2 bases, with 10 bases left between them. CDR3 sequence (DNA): TGTGCCAGCGGGGGCAACACAGATACGCAGTATTTT. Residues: CASGGNTDTQYF.

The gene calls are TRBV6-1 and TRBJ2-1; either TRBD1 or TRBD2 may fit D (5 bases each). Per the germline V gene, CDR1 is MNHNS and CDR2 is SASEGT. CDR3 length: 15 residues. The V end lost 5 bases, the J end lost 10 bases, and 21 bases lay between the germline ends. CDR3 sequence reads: CASSPPLGGGNEQFF. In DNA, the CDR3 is TGTGCCAGCAGTCCCCCTCTTGGGGGTGGGAACGAGCAGTTCTTC.

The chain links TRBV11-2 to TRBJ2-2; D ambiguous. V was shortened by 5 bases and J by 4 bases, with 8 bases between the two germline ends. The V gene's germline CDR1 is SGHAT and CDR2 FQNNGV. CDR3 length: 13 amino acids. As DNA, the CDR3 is TGTGCCAGCAGCCCCTACCGCACCGGGGAGCTGTTTTTT. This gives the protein CASSPYRTGELFF.

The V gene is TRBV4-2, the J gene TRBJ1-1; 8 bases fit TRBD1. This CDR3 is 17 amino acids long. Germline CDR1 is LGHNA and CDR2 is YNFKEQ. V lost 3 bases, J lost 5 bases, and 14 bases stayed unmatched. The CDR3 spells CASSQETGVSINTEAFF. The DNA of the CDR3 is TGTGCCAGCAGCCAGGAGACAGGGGTCTCCATTAATACTGAAGCTTTCTTT.

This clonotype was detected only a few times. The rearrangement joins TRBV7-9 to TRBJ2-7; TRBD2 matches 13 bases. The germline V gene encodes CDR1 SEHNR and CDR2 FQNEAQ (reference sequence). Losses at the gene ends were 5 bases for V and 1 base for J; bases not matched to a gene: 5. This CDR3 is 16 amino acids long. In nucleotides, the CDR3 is TGTGCCAGCAGCCCCAGGGGACTAGCGGGATCCTACGAGCAGTACTTC. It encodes CASSPRGLAGSYEQYF. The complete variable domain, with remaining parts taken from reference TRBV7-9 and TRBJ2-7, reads DTGVSQNPRHKITKRGQNVTFRCDPISEHNRLYWYRQTLGQGPEFLTYFQNEAQLEKSRLLSDRFSAERPKGSFSTLEIQRTEQGDSAMYLCASSPRGLAGSYEQYFGPGTRLTVT.

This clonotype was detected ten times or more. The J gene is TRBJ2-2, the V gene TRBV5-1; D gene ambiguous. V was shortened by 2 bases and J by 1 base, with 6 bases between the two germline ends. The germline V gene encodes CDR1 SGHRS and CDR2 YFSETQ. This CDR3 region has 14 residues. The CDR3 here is CASSFAGNTGELFF. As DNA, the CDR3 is TGCGCCAGCAGCTTTGCCGGGAACACCGGGGAGCTGTTTTTT.

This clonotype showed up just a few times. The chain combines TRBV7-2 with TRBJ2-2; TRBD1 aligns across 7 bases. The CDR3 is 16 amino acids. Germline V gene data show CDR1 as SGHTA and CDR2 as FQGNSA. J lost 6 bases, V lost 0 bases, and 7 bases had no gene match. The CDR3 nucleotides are TGTGCCAGCAGCTTAGCGGCAGGGGGTCGGGCCGGGGAGCTGTTTTTT. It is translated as CASSLAAGGRAGELFF.

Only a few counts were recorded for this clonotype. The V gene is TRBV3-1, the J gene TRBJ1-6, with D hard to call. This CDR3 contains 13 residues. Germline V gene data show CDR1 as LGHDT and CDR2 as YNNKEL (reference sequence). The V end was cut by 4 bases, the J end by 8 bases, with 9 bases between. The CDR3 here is CASSLVSDSPLHF. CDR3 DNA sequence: TGTGCCAGCAGCCTGGTCAGCGATTCACCCCTCCACTTT.

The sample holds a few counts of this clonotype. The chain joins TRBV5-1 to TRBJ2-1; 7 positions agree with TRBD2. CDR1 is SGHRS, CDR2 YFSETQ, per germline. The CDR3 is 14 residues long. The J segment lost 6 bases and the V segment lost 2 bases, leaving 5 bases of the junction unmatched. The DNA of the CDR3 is TGCGCCAGCAGCTTAACGGGAGGAAGCAATGAGCAGTTCTTC. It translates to CASSLTGGSNEQFF.

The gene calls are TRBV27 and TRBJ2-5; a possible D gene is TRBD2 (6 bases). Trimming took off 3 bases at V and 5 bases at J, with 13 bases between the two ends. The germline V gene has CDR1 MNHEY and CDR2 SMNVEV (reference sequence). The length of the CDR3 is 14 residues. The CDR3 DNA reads TGTGCCAGCAGTTTGGGGGGTAGCGCCGAGACCCAGTACTTC. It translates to CASSLGGSAETQYF.

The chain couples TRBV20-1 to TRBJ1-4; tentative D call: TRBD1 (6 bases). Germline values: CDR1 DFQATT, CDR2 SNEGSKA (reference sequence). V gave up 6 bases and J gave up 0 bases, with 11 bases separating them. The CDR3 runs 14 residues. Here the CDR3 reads CSAPRGSTNEKLFF. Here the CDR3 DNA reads TGCAGTGCGCCCAGGGGATCAACTAATGAAAAACTGTTTTTT.

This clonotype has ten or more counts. In DNA form, the CDR3 reads TGTGCCACCAGCAGATTCCGACAGGGCTACACCTTC. It translates to CATSRFRQGYTF. The chain has TRBV15 and TRBJ1-2; the D gene is possibly TRBD1 (5 bases). Trimming removed 2 bases at V and 8 bases at J, with 9 bases between. Germline-derived CDR1 and CDR2 are LNHNV and YYDKDF (reference sequence). This CDR3 is 12 amino acids long.

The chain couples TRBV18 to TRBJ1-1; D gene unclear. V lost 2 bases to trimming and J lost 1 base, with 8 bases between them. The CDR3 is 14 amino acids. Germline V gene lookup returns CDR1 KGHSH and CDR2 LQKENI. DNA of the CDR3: TGTGCCAGCTCACCAATTGTACAGAACACTGAAGCTTTCTTT. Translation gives CASSPIVQNTEAFF.

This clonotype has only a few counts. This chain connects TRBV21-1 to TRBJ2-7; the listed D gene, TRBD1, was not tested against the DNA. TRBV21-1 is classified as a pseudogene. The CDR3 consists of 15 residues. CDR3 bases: TGTGCCAGCAGCAAAGGGTTGGACATCTCCTACGAGCAGTACTTC. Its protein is CASSKGLDISYEQYF.

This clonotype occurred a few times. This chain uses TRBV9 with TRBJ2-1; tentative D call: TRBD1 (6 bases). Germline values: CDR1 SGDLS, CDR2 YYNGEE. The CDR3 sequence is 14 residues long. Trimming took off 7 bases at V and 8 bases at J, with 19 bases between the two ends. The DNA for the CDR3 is TGTGCCAGCTCGAGGGCCAGGGGCTTGGATGAGCAGTTCTTC. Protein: CASSRARGLDEQFF.

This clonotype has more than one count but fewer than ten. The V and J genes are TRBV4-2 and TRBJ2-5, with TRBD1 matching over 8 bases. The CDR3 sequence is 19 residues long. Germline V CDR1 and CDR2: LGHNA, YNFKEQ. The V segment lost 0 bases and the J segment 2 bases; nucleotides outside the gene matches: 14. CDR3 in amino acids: CASSQEGPLWTGTQETQYF. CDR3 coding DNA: TGTGCCAGCAGCCAAGAAGGTCCGTTGTGGACAGGGACTCAAGAGACCCAGTACTTC.

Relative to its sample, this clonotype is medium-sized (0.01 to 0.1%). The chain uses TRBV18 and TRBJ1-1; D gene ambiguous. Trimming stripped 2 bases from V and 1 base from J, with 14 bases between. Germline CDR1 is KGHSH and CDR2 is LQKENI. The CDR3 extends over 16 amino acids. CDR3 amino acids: CASSPILGRTNTEAFF. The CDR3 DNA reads TGTGCCAGCTCACCAATACTAGGGCGGACGAACACTGAAGCTTTCTTT.

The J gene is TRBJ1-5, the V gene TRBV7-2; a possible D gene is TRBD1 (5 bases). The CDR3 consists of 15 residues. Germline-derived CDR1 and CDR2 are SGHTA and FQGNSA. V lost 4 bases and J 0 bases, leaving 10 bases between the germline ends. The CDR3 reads CASSWFDSSNQPQHF. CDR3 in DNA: TGTGCCAGCAGCTGGTTCGACAGTAGCAATCAGCCCCAGCATTTT.

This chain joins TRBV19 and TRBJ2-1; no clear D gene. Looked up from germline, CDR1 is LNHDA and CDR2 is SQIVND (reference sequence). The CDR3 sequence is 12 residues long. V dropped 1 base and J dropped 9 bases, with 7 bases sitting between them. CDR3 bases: TGTGCCAGTAGTATAGCGTCGGGTGAGCAGTTCTTC. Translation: CASSIASGEQFF.

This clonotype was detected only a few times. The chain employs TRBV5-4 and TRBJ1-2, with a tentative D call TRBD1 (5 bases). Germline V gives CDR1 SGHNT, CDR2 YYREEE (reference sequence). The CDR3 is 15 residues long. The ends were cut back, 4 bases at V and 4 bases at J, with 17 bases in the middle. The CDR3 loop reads CASSLRDGEVYGYTF. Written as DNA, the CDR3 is TGTGCCAGCAGCCTCCGGGACGGGGAAGTCTATGGCTACACCTTC.

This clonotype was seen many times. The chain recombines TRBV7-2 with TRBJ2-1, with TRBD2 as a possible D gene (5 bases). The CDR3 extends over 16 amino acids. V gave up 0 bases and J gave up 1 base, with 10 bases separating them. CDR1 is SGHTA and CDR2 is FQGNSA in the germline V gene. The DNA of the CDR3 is TGTGCCAGCAGCTTAGCGTCCGGGGAATCCTACAATGAGCAGTTCTTC. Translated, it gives CASSLASGESYNEQFF.

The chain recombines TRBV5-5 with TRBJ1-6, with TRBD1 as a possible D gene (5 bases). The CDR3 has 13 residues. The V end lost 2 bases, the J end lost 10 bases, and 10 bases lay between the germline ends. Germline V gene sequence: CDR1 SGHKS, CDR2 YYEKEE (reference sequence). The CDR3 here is CASSFTGESPLHF. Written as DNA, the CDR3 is TGTGCCAGCAGCTTTACGGGGGAATCACCCCTCCACTTT.

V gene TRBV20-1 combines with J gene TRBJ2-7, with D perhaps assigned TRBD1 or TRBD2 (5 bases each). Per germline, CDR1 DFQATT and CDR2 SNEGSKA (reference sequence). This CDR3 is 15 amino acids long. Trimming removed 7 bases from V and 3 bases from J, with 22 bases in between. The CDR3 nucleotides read TGCAGTGTTGCGCCGGCGGGCTGGGGGAGCTACGAGCAGTACTTC. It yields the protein CSVAPAGWGSYEQYF.